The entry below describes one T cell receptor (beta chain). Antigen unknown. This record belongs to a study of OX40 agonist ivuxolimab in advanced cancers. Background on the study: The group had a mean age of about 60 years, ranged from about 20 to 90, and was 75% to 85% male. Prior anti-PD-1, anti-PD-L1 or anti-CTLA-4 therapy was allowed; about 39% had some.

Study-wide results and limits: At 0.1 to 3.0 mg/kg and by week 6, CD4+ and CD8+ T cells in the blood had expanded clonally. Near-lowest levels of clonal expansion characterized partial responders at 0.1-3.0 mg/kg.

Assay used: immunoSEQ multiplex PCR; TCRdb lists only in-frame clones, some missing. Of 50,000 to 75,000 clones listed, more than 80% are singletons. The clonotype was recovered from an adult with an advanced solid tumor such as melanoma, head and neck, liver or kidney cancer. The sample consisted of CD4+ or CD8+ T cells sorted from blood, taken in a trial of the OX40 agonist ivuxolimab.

DNA of the CDR3: TGTGCCAGCAGCTTAGGCCTGTTCTCCGGGACAGGGGACGGCCACACCTTC. It specifies CASSLGLFSGTGDGHTF. The V gene is TRBV13, the J gene TRBJ1-2; 10 bases are shared with TRBD1. Per the germline V gene, CDR1 is PRHDT and CDR2 is FYEKMQ (reference sequence). V shed 0 bases, J shed 12 bases, and the junction held 16 bases outside the gene matches. The CDR3 runs 17 residues.